The 2 T cell receptor beta chains given below trace back to one sample, sequenced in a study of blood T cell repertoires in COVID-19. The table came from immunoSEQ multiplex PCR; TCRdb's copy has only in-frame clones and leaves some out. Of around 82,000 clones in the sample, about 88% were seen once. Input material: peripheral blood. The receptors shown here come from an elderly man with COVID-19, enrolled during active disease.

The V and J genes are TRBV18 and TRBJ2-3; possibly TRBD2 for D (5 bases). Germline V lookup: CDR1 KGHSH, CDR2 LQKENI. The CDR3 loop spans 12 amino acids. V lost 3 bases and J 4 bases, leaving 5 bases between the germline ends. CDR3 sequence: CASSPEADTQYF. CDR3 in DNA: TGTGCCAGCTCACCGGAGGCAGATACGCAGTATTTT.

As for this clone: A junction end diverges from the germline sequence, so it may reflect a read error. The chain recombines TRBV7-9 with TRBJ1-2, with 7 bases lining up with TRBD1. The CDR3 length is 14 residues. Germline V gene data show CDR1 as SEHNR and CDR2 as FQNEAQ (reference sequence). The CDR3 sequence is CASSFQTGTDETAF. The CDR3 DNA reads TGTGCCAGCAGCTTTCAAACCGGGACAGACGAAACGGCCTTC.